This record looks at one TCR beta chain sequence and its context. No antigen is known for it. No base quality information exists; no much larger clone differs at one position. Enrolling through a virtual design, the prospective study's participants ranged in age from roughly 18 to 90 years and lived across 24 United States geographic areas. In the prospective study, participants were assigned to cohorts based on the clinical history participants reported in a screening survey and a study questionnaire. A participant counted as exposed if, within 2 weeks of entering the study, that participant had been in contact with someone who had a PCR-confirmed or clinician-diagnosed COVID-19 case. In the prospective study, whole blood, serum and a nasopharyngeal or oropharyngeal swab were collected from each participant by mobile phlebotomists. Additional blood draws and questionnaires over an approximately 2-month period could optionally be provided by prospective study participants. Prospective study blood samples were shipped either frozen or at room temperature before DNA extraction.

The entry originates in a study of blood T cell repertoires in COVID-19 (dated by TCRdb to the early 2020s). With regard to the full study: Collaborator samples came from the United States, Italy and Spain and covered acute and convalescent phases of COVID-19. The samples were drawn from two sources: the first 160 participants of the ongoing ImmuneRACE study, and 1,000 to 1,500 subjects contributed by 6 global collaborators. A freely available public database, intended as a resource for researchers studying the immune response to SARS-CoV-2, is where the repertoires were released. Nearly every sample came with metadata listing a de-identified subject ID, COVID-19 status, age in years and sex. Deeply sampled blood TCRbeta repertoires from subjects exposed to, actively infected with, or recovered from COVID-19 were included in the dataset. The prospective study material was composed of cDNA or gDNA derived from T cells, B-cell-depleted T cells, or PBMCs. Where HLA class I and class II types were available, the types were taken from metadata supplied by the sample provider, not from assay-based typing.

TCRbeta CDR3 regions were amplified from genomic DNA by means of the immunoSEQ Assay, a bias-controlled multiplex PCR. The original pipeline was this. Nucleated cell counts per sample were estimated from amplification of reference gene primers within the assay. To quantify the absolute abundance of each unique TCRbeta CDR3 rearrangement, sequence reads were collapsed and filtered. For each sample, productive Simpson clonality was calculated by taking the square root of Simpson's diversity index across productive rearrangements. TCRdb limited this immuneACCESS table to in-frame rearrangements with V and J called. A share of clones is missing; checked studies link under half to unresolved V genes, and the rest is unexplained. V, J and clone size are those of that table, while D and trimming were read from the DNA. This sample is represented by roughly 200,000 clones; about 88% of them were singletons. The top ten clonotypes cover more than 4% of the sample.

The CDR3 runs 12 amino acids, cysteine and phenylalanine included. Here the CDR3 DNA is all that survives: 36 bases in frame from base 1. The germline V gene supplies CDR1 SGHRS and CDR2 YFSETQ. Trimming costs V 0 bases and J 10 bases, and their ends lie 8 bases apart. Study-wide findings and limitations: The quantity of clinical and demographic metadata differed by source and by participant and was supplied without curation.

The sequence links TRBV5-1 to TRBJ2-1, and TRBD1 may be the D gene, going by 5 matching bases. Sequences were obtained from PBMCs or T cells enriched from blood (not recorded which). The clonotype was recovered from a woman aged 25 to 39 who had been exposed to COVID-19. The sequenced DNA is TGCGCCAGCAGCTTGGGGGGCAGAGAGCAGTTCTTC. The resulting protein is CASSLGGREQFF. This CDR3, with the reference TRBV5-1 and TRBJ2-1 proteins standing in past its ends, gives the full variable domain KAGVTQTPRYLIKTRGQQVTLSCSPISGHRSVSWYQQTPGQGLQFLFEYFSETQRNKGNFPGRFSGRQFSNSRSEMNVSTLELGDSALYLCASSLGGREQFFGPGTRLTVL.